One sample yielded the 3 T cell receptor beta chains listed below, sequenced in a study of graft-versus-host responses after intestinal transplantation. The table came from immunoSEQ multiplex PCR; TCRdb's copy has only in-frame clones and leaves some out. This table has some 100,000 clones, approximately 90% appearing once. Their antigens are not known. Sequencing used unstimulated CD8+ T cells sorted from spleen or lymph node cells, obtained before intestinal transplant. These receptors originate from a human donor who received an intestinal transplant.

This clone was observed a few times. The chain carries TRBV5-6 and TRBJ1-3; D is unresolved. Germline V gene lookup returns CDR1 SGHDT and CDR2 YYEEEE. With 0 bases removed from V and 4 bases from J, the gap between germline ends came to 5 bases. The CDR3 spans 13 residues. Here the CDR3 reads CASSLVQGNTIYF. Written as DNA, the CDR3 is TGTGCCAGCAGCTTGGTACAGGGAAACACCATATATTTT.

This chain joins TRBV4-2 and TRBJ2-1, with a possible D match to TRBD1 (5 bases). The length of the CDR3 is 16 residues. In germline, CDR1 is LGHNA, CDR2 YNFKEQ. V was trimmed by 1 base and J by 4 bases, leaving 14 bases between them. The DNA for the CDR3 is TGTGCCAGCAGCCAAGTCCCGACAGATCGATACAATGAGCAGTTCTTC. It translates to CASSQVPTDRYNEQFF.

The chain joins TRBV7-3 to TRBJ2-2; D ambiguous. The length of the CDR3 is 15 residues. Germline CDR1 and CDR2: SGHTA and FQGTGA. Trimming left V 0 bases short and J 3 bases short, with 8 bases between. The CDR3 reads CASSLTVSDTGELFF. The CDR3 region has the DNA TGTGCCAGCAGCTTAACAGTATCCGACACCGGGGAGCTGTTTTTT.